The TCR beta chain described here comes from a study of molecular identifiers for immune sequencing clone quantification. TCRdb itself ran the PCR reads through MiXCR, one entry per CDR3 protein. In the table there are about 40,000 distinct CDR3 sequences, 24% of which are singletons. This clonotype occurred many times. From germline, CDR1 is KGHDR and CDR2 SFDVKD. There are 18 residues in the CDR3. The ends lost 6 bases at V and 0 bases at J; junction bases unmatched: 6. The chain has TRBV24-1 and TRBJ2-2; 13 nucleotides align to TRBD2. The sequenced sample consisted of naive CD8+ T cells from blood, with Jurkat cell RNA spiked in. Subset specified: FACS-sorted CD8+CD4-CCR7+CD45RA+ naive T cells. The receptor was isolated from a human donor in good health. Some libraries in this study had Jurkat cell RNA spiked in. In nucleotides, the CDR3 is TGTGCCACCAGTCCTAGGACTAGCGGGGGAACGAACACCGGGGAGCTGTTTTTT. This sequence encodes CATSPRTSGGTNTGELFF.